The rows below give T cell receptor beta chains drawn from one sample of a study of Ad26.COV2.S vaccination and SARS-CoV-2 variants. Clones were read by immunoSEQ multiplex PCR, and TCRdb kept only the in-frame ones, dropping some. The table shows 350,000 to 450,000 clones, with about 90% occurring only once. The sequenced sample was peripheral blood, obtained after recovery from COVID-19. These receptors came from a human donor who had recovered from COVID-19. Both conserved end residues are part of each CDR3. A D gene is named only where the DNA matches it firmly. Size tells how often a clone was seen (once, few, many) or the class of an expanded clone, and some rows leave it out.

D	size	V	J	CDR3	DNA
NA	NA	TRBV9	TRBJ1-2	CASSVVSGDGYTF	TGTGCCAGCAGCGTAGTGTCGGGGGACGGCTACACCTTC
NA	NA	TRBV10-3	TRBJ1-1	CAISGQGTSMNTEAFF	TGTGCCATCAGTGGACAAGGTACTTCAATGAACACTGAAGCTTTCTTT
TRBD1	few	TRBV2	TRBJ1-6	CASSVTGGRISPLHF	TGTGCCAGCAGTGTCACAGGGGGTCGTATTTCACCCCTCCACTTT
NA	once	TRBV19	TRBJ1-4	CALVPKKTNEKLFF	TGTGCCTTAGTACCCAAGAAAACTAATGAAAAACTGTTTTTT
NA	NA	TRBV19	TRBJ2-7	CASSMRVRLVNEQYF	TGTGCCAGTAGTATGAGGGTTCGCCTAGTAAACGAGCAGTACTTC
TRBD1	NA	TRBV6-5	TRBJ1-2	CASLGQGEHYGYTF	TGTGCCAGCCTCGGGCAGGGGGAACACTATGGCTACACCTTC
NA	few	TRBV5-5	TRBJ1-5	CASSLFYSNQPQHF	TGTGCCAGCAGCTTGTTTTATAGCAATCAGCCCCAGCATTTT
TRBD1	NA	TRBV5-1	TRBJ2-7	CASSRPGTGLNEQYF	TGCGCCAGCAGCCGCCCCGGGACAGGGCTAAACGAGCAGTACTTC
NA	many	TRBV7-3	TRBJ2-5	CASSLGQKETQYF	TGTGCCAGCAGCTTAGGACAAAAAGAGACCCAGTACTTC
NA	NA	TRBV4-1	TRBJ1-1	CASTPLAGNTEAFF	TGCGCCAGCACACCTTTGGCGGGGAACACTGAAGCTTTCTTT
NA	NA	TRBV10-3	TRBJ1-4	CAISEEIHRTNEKLFF	TGTGCCATCAGTGAGGAAATTCATCGAACTAATGAAAAACTGTTTTTT
TRBD1	NA	TRBV9	TRBJ1-1	CASSLGQGNTEAFF	TGTGCCAGCAGCCTCGGACAGGGGAACACTGAAGCTTTCTTT
TRBD1	NA	TRBV4-1	TRBJ1-1	CASSQPGQIIFTEAFF	TGCGCCAGCAGCCAACCGGGACAGATAATCTTCACTGAAGCTTTCTTT
NA	NA	TRBV19	TRBJ2-7	CASRSGYEQYF	TGTGCCAGTAGGTCCGGATACGAGCAGTACTTC
TRBD2	NA	TRBV4-1	TRBJ2-1	CASSPPLAGWGNEQFF	TGCGCCAGCAGCCCCCCTCTAGCGGGGTGGGGCAATGAGCAGTTCTTC
TRBD1	NA	TRBV3-1/TRBV3-2	TRBJ2-7	CASSREGQAYEQYF	TGTGCCAGCAGCCGCGAAGGACAGGCTTACGAGCAGTACTTC
NA	NA	TRBV4-3	TRBJ2-3	CASSQGQTRGDTQYF	TGCGCCAGCAGCCAAGGCCAGACTAGGGGAGATACGCAGTATTTT
NA	NA	TRBV11-2	TRBJ2-2	CAGGGQSTGELFF	TGTGCCGGAGGGGGGCAGTCCACCGGGGAGCTGTTTTTT
NA	NA	TRBV2	TRBJ1-3	CASSESGNTIYF	TGTGCCAGCAGTGAGTCTGGAAACACCATATATTTT
NA	NA	TRBV7-6	TRBJ1-4	CASSQQPGRNEKLFF	TGTGCCAGCAGCCAACAACCAGGAAGGAATGAAAAACTGTTTTTT
NA	NA	TRBV5-4	TRBJ2-7	CASSVGREDEQYF	TGTGCCAGCAGCGTGGGCAGGGAGGACGAGCAGTACTTC
TRBD1	NA	TRBV9	TRBJ2-7	CASSASGTGVYEQYF	TGTGCCAGCAGCGCATCCGGGACAGGGGTCTACGAGCAGTACTTC
NA	NA	TRBV7-9	TRBJ2-3	CASSYAGLLTDTQYF	TGTGCCAGCAGCTATGCCGGGCTGCTCACAGATACGCAGTATTTT
NA	NA	TRBV19	TRBJ1-6	CASSWKSSPLHF	TGTGCCAGTAGTTGGAAGTCTTCACCCCTCCACTTT
NA	NA	TRBV21-1	TRBJ1-5	CASSSDRRTGSKQPQHF	TGTGCCAGCAGCTCAGATCGAAGGACAGGGAGTAAACAGCCCCAGCATTTT
TRBD2	NA	TRBV5-1	TRBJ2-1	CASSLRTSGAYNEQFF	TGCGCCAGCAGCCTGAGGACTAGCGGTGCCTACAATGAGCAGTTCTTC
NA	NA	TRBV11-2	TRBJ2-7	CASSLARGPTYEQYF	TGTGCCAGCAGCTTAGCGCGGGGGCCGACCTACGAGCAGTACTTC
NA	NA	TRBV6-1	TRBJ2-3	CASSEEHHSTDTQYF	TGTGCCAGCAGTGAGGAACACCATAGCACAGATACGCAGTATTTT
NA	NA	TRBV27	TRBJ2-7	CASIPTGARGSYEQYF	TGTGCCAGCATTCCCACGGGGGCCAGGGGATCCTACGAGCAGTACTTC
TRBD2	NA	TRBV9	TRBJ2-1	CASSEPIAGGSNEQFF	TGTGCCAGCAGCGAGCCGATAGCGGGGGGTTCCAATGAGCAGTTCTTC
TRBD1	NA	TRBV7-9	TRBJ2-3	CASSPGQYAGDTQYF	TGTGCCAGCAGCCCGGGACAGTATGCCGGGGATACGCAGTATTTT
NA	NA	TRBV9	TRBJ1-1	CASSANQGNTEAFF	TGTGCCAGCAGCGCAAATCAAGGGAACACTGAAGCTTTCTTT
NA	NA	TRBV6-4	TRBJ1-1	CASSDLGGINTEAFF	TGTGCCAGCAGTGACTTGGGGGGGATTAACACTGAAGCTTTCTTT
TRBD1	NA	TRBV6-5	TRBJ2-3	CASKPGQGTDTQYF	TGTGCCAGCAAACCGGGACAGGGTACAGATACGCAGTATTTT
NA	once	TRBV3-1/TRBV3-2	TRBJ2-3	CASSQVGAGKTDTQYF	TGTGCCAGCAGCCAAGTCGGTGCAGGGAAGACAGATACGCAGTATTTT
NA	NA	TRBV12-3/TRBV12-4	TRBJ2-7	CASSPSYEQYF	TGTGCCAGCAGCCCTTCCTACGAGCAGTACTTC
NA	once	TRBV6-6	TRBJ2-2	CASTQGRGAGTGELFF	TGTGCCAGCACTCAGGGCAGGGGAGCGGGTACCGGGGAGCTGTTTTTT
NA	NA	TRBV19	TRBJ1-2	CASSDTGTYGYTF	TGTGCCAGTAGCGATACAGGGACCTATGGCTACACCTTC
NA	NA	TRBV6-5	TRBJ1-6	CASCLGAPSRSPLHF	TGTGCCTCTTGCTTGGGGGCCCCTTCAAGATCACCCCTCCACTTT
NA	NA	TRBV9	TRBJ1-2	CASSDRHYGYTF	TGTGCCAGCAGCGACCGACACTATGGCTACACCTTC
TRBD1	NA	TRBV9	TRBJ1-2	CASSAGQGLLGYTF	TGTGCCAGCAGCGCGGGACAGGGATTACTTGGCTACACCTTC
NA	NA	TRBV19	TRBJ2-5	CASSMTRQETQYF	TGTGCCAGTAGTATGACGCGACAAGAGACCCAGTACTTC
TRBD1	NA	TRBV5-1	TRBJ1-6	CASSLALADRGFSSPLHF	TGCGCCAGCAGCTTGGCCTTAGCTGACAGGGGATTTTCCTCACCCCTCCACTTT
TRBD1	NA	TRBV19	TRBJ1-2	CASSRDSPRGYTF	TGTGCCAGTAGTAGGGACAGCCCCCGGGGCTACACCTTC
TRBD1	NA	TRBV24-1	TRBJ2-2	CATSHRDRAGELFF	TGTGCCACCAGTCATCGGGACAGGGCCGGGGAGCTGTTTTTT
TRBD2	NA	TRBV6-5	TRBJ2-5	CASSFGASGGAWTQYF	TGTGCCAGCAGTTTTGGTGCTAGCGGGGGAGCCTGGACCCAGTACTTC
TRBD1	once	TRBV9	TRBJ2-1	CASSVEGQKYNEQFF	TGTGCCAGCAGCGTAGAGGGACAGAAATACAATGAGCAGTTCTTC
TRBD1	NA	TRBV13	TRBJ1-4	CASSSTGTGEDGEKLFF	TGTGCCAGCAGCTCCACCGGGACAGGGGAGGACGGTGAAAAACTGTTTTTT
NA	NA	TRBV7-9	TRBJ1-2	CASSLAGGGYGYTF	TGTGCCAGCAGCTTAGCAGGGGGAGGATATGGCTACACCTTC
TRBD2	NA	TRBV6-5	TRBJ2-3	CASSYAGGDTQYF	TGTGCCAGCAGTTACGCGGGAGGAGATACGCAGTATTTT
TRBD2	NA	TRBV5-4	TRBJ2-7	CASSLEVAGGEQYF	TGTGCCAGCAGCTTGGAGGTAGCGGGAGGCGAGCAGTACTTC
NA	NA	TRBV6-1	TRBJ2-1	CASSEAWTNEQFF	TGTGCCAGCAGTGAAGCGTGGACAAATGAGCAGTTCTTC
TRBD1	NA	TRBV11-2	TRBJ1-4	CASSYQAIGTGREKLFF	TGTGCCAGCAGCTATCAAGCAATAGGGACAGGTCGTGAAAAACTGTTTTTT
NA	once	TRBV11-2	TRBJ1-1	CASSLGYMNTEAFF	TGTGCCAGCAGCTTAGGGTACATGAACACTGAAGCTTTCTTT
TRBD1	NA	TRBV5-6	TRBJ1-1	CASSLGDRGKAFF	TGTGCCAGCAGCTTGGGGGACAGGGGAAAAGCTTTCTTT
NA	NA	TRBV4-1	TRBJ1-5	CASSQDSRAGQPQHF	TGCGCCAGCAGCCAAGATTCCAGGGCCGGGCAGCCCCAGCATTTT